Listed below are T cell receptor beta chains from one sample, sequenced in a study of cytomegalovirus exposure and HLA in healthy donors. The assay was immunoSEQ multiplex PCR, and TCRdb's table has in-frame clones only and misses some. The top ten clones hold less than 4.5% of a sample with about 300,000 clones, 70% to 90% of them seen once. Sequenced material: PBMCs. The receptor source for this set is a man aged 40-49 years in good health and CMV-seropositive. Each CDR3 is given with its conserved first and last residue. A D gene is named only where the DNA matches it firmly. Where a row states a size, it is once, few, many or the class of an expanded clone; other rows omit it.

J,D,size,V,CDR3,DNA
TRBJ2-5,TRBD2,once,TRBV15,CATSRDGLAGASGGWETQYF,TGTGCCACCAGCAGAGACGGACTAGCGGGAGCCTCTGGAGGATGGGAGACCCAGTACTTC
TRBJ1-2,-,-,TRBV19,CASSIGAPAANYGYTF,TGTGCCAGTAGTATAGGGGCGCCGGCTGCTAACTATGGCTACACCTTC
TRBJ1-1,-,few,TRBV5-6,CASSLGQQNTEAFF,TGTGCCAGCAGCTTAGGACAGCAGAACACTGAAGCTTTCTTT
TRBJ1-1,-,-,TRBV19,CASSIGVRNTEAFF,TGTGCCAGTAGTATCGGGGTTAGGAACACTGAAGCTTTCTTT
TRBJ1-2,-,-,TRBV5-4,CASSLVTNNYGYTF,TGTGCCAGCAGCTTAGTGACAAATAACTATGGCTACACCTTC
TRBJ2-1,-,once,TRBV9,CASSAPPSNEQFF,TGTGCCAGCAGCGCCCCCCCTAGTAATGAGCAGTTCTTC
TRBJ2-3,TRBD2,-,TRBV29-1,CSVEYLGLAGGRLSDTQYF,TGCAGCGTTGAATATTTGGGACTAGCGGGAGGAAGGTTGTCAGATACGCAGTATTTT
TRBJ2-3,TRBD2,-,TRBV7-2,CASSSRTSGRVSADTQYF,TGTGCCAGCAGCTCACGGACTAGCGGGAGGGTGTCGGCAGATACGCAGTATTTT
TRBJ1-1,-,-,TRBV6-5,CASRLRRGGTEAFF,TGTGCCAGCAGGTTACGTAGAGGTGGGACTGAAGCTTTCTTT
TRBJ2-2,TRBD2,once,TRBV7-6,CASRYGTSDTGELFF,TGTGCCAGCAGATACGGGACTAGCGACACCGGGGAGCTGTTTTTT
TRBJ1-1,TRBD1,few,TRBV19,CASSIYGQGVNTEAFF,TGTGCCAGTAGTATTTACGGGCAGGGGGTGAACACTGAAGCTTTCTTT
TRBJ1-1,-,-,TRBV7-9,CASSLIPFQAFF,TGTGCCAGCAGCTTAATCCCATTTCAAGCTTTCTTT
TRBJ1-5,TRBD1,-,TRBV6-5,CASSYRTGSNQPQHF,TGTGCCAGCAGTTACCGGACAGGGAGCAATCAGCCCCAGCATTTT
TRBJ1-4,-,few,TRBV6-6,CASRTDRSNEKLFF,TGTGCCAGCCGGACAGATAGATCTAATGAAAAACTGTTTTTT
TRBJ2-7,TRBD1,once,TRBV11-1,CASSLAGTGTYEQYF,TGTGCCAGCAGCTTAGCTGGGACAGGGACTTACGAGCAGTACTTC
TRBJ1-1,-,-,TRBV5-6,CASSLAGGPNTEAFF,TGTGCCAGCAGCTTGGCCGGGGGGCCTAACACTGAAGCTTTCTTT
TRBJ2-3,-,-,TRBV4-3,CASSRAGDMITDTQYF,TGCGCCAGCAGCCGCGCGGGGGACATGATCACAGATACGCAGTATTTT
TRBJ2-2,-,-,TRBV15,CATSRVLGAGNTGELFF,TGTGCCACCAGCAGAGTTTTAGGGGCTGGGAACACCGGGGAGCTGTTTTTT
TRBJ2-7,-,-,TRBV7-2,CASSFTPGSSYEQYF,TGTGCCAGCAGCTTTACTCCGGGAAGCTCCTACGAGCAGTACTTC
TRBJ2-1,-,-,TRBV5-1,CASSPTTSAEQFF,TGCGCCAGCAGCCCCACGACTAGTGCTGAGCAGTTCTTC
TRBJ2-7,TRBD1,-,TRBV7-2,CASSFSRDRGSYEQYF,TGTGCCAGCAGCTTTTCCCGGGACAGGGGATCCTACGAGCAGTACTTC
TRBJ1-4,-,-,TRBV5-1,CASSLEVPAGEKLFF,TGCGCCAGCAGCTTGGAGGTTCCCGCGGGGGAAAAACTGTTTTTT
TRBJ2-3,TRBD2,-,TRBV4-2,CASSHVTMTSGEYSADTQYF,TGTGCCAGCAGCCATGTTACTATGACTAGCGGGGAGTATAGTGCAGATACGCAGTATTTT
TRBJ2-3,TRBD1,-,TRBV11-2,CASSLVGRGPDTQYF,TGTGCCAGCAGCTTAGTTGGCAGGGGGCCAGATACGCAGTATTTT
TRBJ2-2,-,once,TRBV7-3,CASSSGSLTGELFF,TGTGCCAGCAGCTCCGGGTCCTTGACCGGGGAGCTGTTTTTT
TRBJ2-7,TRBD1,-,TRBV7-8,CASSFRDRGVGWEQYF,TGTGCCAGCAGCTTCCGAGACAGGGGGGTAGGATGGGAGCAGTACTTC
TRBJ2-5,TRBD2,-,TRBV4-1,CASSLVAGGTQETQYF,TGCGCCAGCAGCCTCGTAGCGGGAGGAACTCAAGAGACCCAGTACTTC
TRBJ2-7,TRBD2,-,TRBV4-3,CASSQAIASGSEQYF,TGCGCCAGCAGCCAAGCTATCGCTAGCGGGAGTGAGCAGTACTTC
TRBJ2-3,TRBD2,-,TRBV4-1,CASSVVAGTTDTQYF,TGCGCCAGCAGCGTCGTAGCGGGAACCACAGATACGCAGTATTTT
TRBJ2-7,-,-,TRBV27,CASRRQASSYEQYF,TGTGCCAGCAGACGCCAGGCGAGCTCCTACGAGCAGTACTTC
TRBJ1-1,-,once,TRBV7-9,CASSSGLRAFF,TGTGCCAGCAGCTCTGGACTTCGAGCTTTCTTT
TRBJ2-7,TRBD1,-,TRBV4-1,CASSQRGTGAYEQYF,TGCGCCAGCAGCCAGAGGGGGACAGGGGCCTACGAGCAGTACTTC
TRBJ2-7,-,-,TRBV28,CASSLGLAPTYEQYF,TGTGCCAGCAGCCTCGGTCTAGCACCTACCTACGAGCAGTACTTC
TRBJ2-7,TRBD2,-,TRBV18,CASSPSDRGTSGSRYEQYF,TGTGCCAGCTCACCAAGTGACAGAGGGACTAGCGGGAGTCGGTACGAGCAGTACTTC
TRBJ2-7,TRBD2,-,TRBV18,CASSPGGGASYEQYF,TGTGCCAGCTCACCAGGCGGGGGAGCCTCCTACGAGCAGTACTTC
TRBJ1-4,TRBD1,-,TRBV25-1,CASSEYRDRADEKLFF,TGTGCCAGCAGTGAATATCGGGACAGGGCGGATGAAAAACTGTTTTTT
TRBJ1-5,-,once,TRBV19,CASSISRNSNQPQHF,TGTGCCAGTAGTATAAGCAGGAATAGCAATCAGCCCCAGCATTTT
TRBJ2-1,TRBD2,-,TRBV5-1,CASSPLGAGDNNEQFF,TGCGCCAGCAGCCCCCTCGGAGCGGGAGATAATAATGAGCAGTTCTTC
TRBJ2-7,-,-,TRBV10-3,CASGDRLRSYEQYF,TGTGCCAGCGGAGACAGGTTAAGATCCTACGAGCAGTACTTC
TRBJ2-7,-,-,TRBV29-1,CSVLIGEDEQYF,TGCAGCGTTCTGATCGGGGAGGACGAGCAGTACTTC
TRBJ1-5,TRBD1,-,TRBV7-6,CASSLYGGTGGQPQHF,TGTGCCAGCAGCTTATATGGGGGGACAGGGGGGCAGCCCCAGCATTTT
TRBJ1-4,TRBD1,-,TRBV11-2,CASSRDRTNEKLFF,TGTGCCAGCAGCCGGGACAGGACTAATGAAAAACTGTTTTTT
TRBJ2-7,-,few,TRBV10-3,CAISADSSYEQYF,TGTGCCATCAGCGCTGACTCGTCCTACGAGCAGTACTTC
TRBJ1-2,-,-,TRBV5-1,CASSPTNYGYTF,TGCGCCAGCAGCCCTACTAACTATGGCTACACCTTC